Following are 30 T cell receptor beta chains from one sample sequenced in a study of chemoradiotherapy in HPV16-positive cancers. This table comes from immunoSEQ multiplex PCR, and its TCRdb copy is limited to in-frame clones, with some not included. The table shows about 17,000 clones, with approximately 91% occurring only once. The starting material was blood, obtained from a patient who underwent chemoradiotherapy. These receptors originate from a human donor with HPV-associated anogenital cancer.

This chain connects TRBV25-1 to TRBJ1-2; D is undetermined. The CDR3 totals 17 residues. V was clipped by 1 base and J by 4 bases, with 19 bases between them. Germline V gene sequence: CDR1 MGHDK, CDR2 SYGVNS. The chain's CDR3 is CASSELETFPGGYGYTF. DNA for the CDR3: TGTGCCAGCAGTGAATTAGAAACATTCCCCGGTGGCTATGGCTACACCTTC.

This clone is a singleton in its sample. DNA of the CDR3: TGTGCCAGCAGTGACAGAGGGTTCTCCTACGAGCAGTACTTC. It encodes CASSDRGFSYEQYF. This sequence joins TRBV6-1 and TRBJ2-7, with D perhaps TRBD2 (5 bases). Germline CDR1 and CDR2: MNHNS and SASEGT. Deletions cut 3 bases from V and 0 bases from J, with 9 bases between. The CDR3 loop spans 14 amino acids.

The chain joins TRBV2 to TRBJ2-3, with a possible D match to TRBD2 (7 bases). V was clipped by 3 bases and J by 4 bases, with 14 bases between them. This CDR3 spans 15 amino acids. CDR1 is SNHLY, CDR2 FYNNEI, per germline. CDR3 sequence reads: CASSDGGGSADTQYF. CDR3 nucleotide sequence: TGTGCCAGCAGTGATGGCGGGGGCAGCGCAGATACGCAGTATTTT.

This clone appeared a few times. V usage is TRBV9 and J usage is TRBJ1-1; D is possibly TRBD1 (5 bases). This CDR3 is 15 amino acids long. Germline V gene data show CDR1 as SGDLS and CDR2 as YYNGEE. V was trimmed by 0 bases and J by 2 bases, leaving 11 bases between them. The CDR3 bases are TGTGCCAGCAGCGTAGGCCGAGGGGCTAACACTGAAGCTTTCTTT. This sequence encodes CASSVGRGANTEAFF.

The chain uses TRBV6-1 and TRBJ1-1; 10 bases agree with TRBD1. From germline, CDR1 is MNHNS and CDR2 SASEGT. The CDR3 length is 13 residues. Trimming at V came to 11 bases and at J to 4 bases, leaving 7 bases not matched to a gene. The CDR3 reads CAVGTGDRTEAFF. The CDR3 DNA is TGTGCCGTCGGGACAGGGGACCGCACTGAAGCTTTCTTT.

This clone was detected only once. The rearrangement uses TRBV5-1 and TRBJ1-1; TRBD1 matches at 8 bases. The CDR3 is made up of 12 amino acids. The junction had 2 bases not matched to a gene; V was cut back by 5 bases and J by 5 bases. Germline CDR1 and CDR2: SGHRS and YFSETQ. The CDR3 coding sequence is TGCGCCAGCAGACAGGGGGGGACTGAAGCTTTCTTT. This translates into CASRQGGTEAFF.

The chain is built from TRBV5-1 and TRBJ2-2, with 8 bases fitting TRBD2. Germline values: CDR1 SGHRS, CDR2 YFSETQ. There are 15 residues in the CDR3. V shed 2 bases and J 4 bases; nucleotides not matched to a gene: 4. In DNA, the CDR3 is TGCGCCAGCAGCTTCGAACGGGGGGGCACCGGGGAGCTGTTTTTT. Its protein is CASSFERGGTGELFF. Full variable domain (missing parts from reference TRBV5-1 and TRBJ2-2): KAGVTQTPRYLIKTRGQQVTLSCSPISGHRSVSWYQQTPGQGLQFLFEYFSETQRNKGNFPGRFSGRQFSNSRSEMNVSTLELGDSALYLCASSFERGGTGELFFGEGSRLTVL.

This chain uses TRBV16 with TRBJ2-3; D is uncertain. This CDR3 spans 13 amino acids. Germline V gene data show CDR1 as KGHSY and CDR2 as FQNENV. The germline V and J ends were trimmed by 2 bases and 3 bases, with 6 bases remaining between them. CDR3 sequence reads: CASSQPETDTQYF. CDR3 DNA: TGTGCCAGCAGCCAACCGGAAACAGATACGCAGTATTTT. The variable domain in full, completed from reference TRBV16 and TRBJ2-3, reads GEEVAQTPKHLVRGEGQKAKLYCAPIKGHSYVFWYQQVLKNEFKFLISFQNENVFDETGMPKERFSAKCLPNSPCSLEIQATKLEDSAVYFCASSQPETDTQYFGPGTRLTVL.

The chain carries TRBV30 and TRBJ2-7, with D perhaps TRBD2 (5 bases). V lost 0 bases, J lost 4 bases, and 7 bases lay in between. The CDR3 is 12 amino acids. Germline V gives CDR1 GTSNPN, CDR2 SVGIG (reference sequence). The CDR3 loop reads CAWSVRGYEQYF. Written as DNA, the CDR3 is TGTGCCTGGAGTGTACGAGGGTACGAGCAGTACTTC.

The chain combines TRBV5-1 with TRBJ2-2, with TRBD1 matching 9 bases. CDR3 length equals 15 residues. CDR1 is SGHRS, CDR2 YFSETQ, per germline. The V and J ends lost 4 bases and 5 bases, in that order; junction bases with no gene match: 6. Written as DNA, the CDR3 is TGCGCCAGCAGCCCCCGGACAGGGGAGACCGGGGAGCTGTTTTTT. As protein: CASSPRTGETGELFF.

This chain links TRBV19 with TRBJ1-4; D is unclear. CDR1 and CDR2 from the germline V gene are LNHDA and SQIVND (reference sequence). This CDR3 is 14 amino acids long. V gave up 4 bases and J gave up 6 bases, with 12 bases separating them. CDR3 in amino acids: CASSSGSWDEKLFF. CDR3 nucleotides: TGTGCCAGTAGTAGTGGCAGCTGGGATGAAAAACTGTTTTTT.

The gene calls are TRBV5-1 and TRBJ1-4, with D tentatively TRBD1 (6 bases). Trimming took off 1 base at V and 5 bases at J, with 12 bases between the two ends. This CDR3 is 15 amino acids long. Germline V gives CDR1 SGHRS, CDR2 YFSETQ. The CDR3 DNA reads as TGCGCCAGCAGCTTGTTTGGGGGCGAAAATGAAAAACTGTTTTTT. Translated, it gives CASSLFGGENEKLFF. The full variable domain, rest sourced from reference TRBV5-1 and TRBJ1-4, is KAGVTQTPRYLIKTRGQQVTLSCSPISGHRSVSWYQQTPGQGLQFLFEYFSETQRNKGNFPGRFSGRQFSNSRSEMNVSTLELGDSALYLCASSLFGGENEKLFFGSGTQLSVL.

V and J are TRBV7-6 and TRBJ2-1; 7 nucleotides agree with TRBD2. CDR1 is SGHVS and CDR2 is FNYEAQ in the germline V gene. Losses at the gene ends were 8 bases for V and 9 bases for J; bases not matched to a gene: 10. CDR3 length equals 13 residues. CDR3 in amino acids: CASARAPSGEQFF. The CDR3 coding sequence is TGTGCCAGCGCCCGGGCCCCTAGCGGTGAGCAGTTCTTC.

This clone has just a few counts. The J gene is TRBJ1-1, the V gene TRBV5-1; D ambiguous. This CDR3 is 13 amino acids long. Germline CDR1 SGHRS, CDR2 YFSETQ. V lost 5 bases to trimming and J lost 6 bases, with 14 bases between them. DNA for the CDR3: TGCGCCAGCAGTCAATTGACGGAATCTGAAGCTTTCTTT. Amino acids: CASSQLTESEAFF. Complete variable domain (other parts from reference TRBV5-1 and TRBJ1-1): KAGVTQTPRYLIKTRGQQVTLSCSPISGHRSVSWYQQTPGQGLQFLFEYFSETQRNKGNFPGRFSGRQFSNSRSEMNVSTLELGDSALYLCASSQLTESEAFFGQGTRLTVV.

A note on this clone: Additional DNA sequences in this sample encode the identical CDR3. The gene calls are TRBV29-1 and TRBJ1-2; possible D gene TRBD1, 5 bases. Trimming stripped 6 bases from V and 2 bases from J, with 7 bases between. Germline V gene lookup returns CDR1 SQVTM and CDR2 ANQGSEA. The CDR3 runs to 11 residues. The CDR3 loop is CSVTENYGYTF. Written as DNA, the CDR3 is TGCAGCGTGACAGAAAACTATGGCTACACCTTC.

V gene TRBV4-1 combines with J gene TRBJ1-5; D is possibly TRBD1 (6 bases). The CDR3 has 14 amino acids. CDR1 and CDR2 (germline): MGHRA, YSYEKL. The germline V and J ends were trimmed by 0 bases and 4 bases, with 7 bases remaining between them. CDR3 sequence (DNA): TGCGCCAGCAGCCAAGACAGGGGTAATCAGCCCCAGCATTTT. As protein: CASSQDRGNQPQHF.

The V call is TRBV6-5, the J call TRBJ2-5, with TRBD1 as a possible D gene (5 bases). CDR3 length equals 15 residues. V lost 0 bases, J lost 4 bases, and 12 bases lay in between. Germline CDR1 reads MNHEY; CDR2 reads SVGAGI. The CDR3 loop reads CASSYSAGIRETQYF. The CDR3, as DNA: TGTGCCAGCAGTTACTCGGCAGGGATACGAGAGACCCAGTACTTC.

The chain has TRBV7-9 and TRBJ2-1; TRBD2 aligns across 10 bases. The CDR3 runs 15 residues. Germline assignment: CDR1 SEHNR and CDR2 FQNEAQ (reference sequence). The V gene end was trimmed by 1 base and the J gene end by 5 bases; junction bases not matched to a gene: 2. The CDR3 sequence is CASSLGAGGNNEQFF. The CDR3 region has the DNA TGTGCCAGCAGCTTAGGAGCGGGGGGGAACAATGAGCAGTTCTTC. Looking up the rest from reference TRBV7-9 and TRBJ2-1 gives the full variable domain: DTGVSQNPRHKITKRGQNVTFRCDPISEHNRLYWYRQTLGQGPEFLTYFQNEAQLEKSRLLSDRFSAERPKGSFSTLEIQRTEQGDSAMYLCASSLGAGGNNEQFFGPGTRLTVL.

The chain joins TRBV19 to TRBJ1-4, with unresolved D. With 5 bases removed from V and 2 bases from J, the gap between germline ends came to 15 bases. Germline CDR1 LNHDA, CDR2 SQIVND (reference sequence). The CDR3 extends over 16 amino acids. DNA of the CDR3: TGTGCCAGTAGTTCACGGGAGAGGCGGACTAATGAAAAACTGTTTTTT. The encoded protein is CASSSRERRTNEKLFF.

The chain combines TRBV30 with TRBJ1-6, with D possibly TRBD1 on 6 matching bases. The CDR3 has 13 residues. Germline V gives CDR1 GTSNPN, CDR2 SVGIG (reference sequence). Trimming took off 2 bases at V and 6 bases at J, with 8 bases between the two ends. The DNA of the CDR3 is TGTGCCTGGAGTCTCAGGGGTAATTCACCCCTCCACTTT. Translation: CAWSLRGNSPLHF.

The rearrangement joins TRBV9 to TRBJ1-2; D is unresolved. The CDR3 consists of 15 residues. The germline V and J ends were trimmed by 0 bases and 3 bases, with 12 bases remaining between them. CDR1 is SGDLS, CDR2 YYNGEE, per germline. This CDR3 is CASSVGAEGYYGYTF. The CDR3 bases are TGTGCCAGCAGCGTAGGGGCAGAAGGATACTATGGCTACACCTTC.

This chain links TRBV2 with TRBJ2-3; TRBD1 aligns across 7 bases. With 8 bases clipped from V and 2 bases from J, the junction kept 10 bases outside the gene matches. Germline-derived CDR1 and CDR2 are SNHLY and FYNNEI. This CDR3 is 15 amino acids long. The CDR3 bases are TGTGCCAGCTTTACAGGGGATTCTACCACAGATACGCAGTATTTT. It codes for CASFTGDSTTDTQYF.

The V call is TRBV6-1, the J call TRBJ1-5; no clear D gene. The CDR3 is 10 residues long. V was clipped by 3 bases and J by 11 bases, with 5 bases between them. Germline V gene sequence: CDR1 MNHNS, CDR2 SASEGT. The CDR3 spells CASSDWAQHF. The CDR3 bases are TGTGCCAGCAGTGATTGGGCCCAGCATTTT.

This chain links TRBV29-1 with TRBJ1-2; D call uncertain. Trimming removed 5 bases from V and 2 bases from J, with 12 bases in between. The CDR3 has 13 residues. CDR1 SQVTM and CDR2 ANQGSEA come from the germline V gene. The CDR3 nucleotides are TGCAGCGTTAGGACTGGTGTGAACTATGGCTACACCTTC. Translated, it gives CSVRTGVNYGYTF.

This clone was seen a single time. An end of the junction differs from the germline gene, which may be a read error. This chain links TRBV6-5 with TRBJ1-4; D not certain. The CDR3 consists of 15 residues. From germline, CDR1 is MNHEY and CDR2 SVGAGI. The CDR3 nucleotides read TGTGCCAGCAGTAGGAACCGAGCAACAAATGAAAAACTGTTTTTT. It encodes CASSRNRATNEKLFF.

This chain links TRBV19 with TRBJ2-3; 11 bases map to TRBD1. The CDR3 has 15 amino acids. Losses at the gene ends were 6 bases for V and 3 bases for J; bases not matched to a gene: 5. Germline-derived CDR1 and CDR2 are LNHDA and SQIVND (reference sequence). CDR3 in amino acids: CASSPGQGATDTQYF. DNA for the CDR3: TGTGCCAGTAGCCCCGGACAGGGGGCAACAGATACGCAGTATTTT.

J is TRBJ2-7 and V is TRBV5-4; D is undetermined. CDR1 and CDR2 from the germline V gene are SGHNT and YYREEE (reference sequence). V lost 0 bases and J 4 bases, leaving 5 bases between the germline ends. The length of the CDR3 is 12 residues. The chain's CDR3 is CASSLEGYEQYV. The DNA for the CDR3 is TGTGCCAGCAGCTTGGAAGGATACGAGCAGTACGTC.

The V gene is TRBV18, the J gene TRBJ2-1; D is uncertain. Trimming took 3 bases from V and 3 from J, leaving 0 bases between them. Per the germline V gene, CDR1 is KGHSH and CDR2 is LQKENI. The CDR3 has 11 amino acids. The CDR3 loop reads CASSPYNEQFF. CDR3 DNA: TGTGCCAGCTCACCCTACAATGAGCAGTTCTTC.

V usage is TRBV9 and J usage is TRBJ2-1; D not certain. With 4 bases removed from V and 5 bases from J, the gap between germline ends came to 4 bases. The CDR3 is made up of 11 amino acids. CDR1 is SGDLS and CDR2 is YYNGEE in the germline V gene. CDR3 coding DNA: TGTGCCAGCAGCCATAACAATGAGCAGTTCTTC. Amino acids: CASSHNNEQFF.

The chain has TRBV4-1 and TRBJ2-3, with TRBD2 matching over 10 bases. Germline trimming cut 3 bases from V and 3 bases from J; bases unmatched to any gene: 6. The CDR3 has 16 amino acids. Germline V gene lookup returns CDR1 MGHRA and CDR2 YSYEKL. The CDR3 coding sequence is TGCGCCAGCAGCCACCTGAGCGGGGGGGCAACAGATACGCAGTATTTT. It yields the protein CASSHLSGGATDTQYF.